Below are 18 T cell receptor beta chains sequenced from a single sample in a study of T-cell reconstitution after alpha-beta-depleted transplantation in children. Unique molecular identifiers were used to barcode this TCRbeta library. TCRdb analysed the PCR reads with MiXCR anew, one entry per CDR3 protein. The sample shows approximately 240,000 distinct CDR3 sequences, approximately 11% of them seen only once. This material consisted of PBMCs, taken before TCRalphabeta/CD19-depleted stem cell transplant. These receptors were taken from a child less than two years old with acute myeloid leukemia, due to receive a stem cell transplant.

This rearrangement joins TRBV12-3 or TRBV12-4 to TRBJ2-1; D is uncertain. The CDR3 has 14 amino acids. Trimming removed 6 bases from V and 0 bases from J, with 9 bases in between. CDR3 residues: CASSYPSSYNEQFF. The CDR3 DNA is TGTGCCAGCAGCTACCCGAGCTCCTACAATGAGCAGTTCTTC.

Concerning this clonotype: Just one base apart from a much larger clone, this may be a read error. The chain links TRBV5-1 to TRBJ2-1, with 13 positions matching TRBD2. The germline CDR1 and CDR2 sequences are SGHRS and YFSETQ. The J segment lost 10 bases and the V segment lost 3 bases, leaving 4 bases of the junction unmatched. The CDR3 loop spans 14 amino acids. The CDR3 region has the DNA TGCGCCAGCAGCTCCGGACTAGCGGGAGACGAGCAGTTCTTC. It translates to CASSSGLAGDEQFF.

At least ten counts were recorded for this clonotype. The DNA for the CDR3 is TGCAGTGCTACCCCGACAGGGAGGGCCGGGGAGCTGTTTTTT. Its translation: CSATPTGRAGELFF. V and J are TRBV20-1 and TRBJ2-2; D may correspond to TRBD1 or TRBD2 (7 bases each). Between the trimmed V and J ends, which lost 4 bases and 6 bases, there was a span of 15 bases. The CDR3 is 14 residues long. Germline CDR1 DFQATT, CDR2 SNEGSKA (reference sequence).

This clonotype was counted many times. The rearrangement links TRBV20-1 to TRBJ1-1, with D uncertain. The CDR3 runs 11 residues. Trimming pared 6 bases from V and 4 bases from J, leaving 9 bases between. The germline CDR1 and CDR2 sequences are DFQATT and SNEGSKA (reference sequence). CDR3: CSASRSTEAFF. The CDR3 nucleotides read TGCAGTGCCTCTAGGAGCACTGAAGCTTTCTTT.

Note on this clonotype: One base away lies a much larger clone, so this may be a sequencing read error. CDR3 amino acids: CASSILANVYEQYF. DNA of the CDR3: TGTGCCAGTAGTATTTTAGCCAACGTTTACGAGCAGTACTTC. The genes are TRBV19 and TRBJ2-7; D is unclear. The V gene lost 3 bases and the J gene lost 4 bases, with 13 bases spanning the gap. This CDR3 has 14 amino acids. Germline values: CDR1 LNHDA, CDR2 SQIVND (reference sequence).

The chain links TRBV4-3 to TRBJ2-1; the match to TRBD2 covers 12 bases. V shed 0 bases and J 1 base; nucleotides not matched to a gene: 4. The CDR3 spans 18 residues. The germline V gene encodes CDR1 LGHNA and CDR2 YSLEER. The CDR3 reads CASSQDLLAGGSYNEQFF. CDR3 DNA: TGCGCCAGCAGCCAAGATCTCCTAGCGGGAGGGTCCTACAATGAGCAGTTCTTC.

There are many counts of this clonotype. The CDR3 spells CASSWGLAGGPNEQYF. The CDR3 region has the DNA TGCGCCAGCAGCTGGGGACTAGCGGGAGGGCCTAACGAGCAGTACTTC. The chain recombines TRBV5-1 with TRBJ2-7, with TRBD2 matching over 16 bases. Germline lookup yields CDR1 SGHRS and CDR2 YFSETQ. The CDR3 runs to 16 residues. Germline trimming cut 3 bases from V and 5 bases from J; bases unmatched to any gene: 5.

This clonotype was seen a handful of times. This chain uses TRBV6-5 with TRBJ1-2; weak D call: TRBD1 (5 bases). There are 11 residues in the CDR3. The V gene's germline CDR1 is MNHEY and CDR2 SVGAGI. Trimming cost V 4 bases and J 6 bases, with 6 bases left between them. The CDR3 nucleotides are TGTGCCAGCAGTTGGGGCGATGGCTACACCTTC. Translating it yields CASSWGDGYTF.

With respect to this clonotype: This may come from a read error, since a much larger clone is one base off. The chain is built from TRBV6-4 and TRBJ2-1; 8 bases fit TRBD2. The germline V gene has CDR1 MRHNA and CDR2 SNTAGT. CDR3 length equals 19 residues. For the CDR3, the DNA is TGTACCAGCAGTCTCCCGTGGGTAGCGGGACCCCCCTCCTACAATGAGCAGTTCTTC. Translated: CTSSLPWVAGPPSYNEQFF.

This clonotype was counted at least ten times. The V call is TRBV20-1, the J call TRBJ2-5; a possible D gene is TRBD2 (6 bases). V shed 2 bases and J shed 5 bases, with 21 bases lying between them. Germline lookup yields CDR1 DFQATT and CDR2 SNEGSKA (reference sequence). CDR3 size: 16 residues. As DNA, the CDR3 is TGCAGTGCTAGATCATTACAAGGGCCGGCGGGGGAGACCCAGTACTTC. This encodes CSARSLQGPAGETQYF.

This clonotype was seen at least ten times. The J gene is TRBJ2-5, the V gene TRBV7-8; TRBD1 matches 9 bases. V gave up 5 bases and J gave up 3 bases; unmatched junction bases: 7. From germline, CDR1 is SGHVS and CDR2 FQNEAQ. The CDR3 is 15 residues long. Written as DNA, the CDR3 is TGTGCCAGCAGCGAGGGACAGGGTAGGAAAGAGACCCAGTACTTC. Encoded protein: CASSEGQGRKETQYF.

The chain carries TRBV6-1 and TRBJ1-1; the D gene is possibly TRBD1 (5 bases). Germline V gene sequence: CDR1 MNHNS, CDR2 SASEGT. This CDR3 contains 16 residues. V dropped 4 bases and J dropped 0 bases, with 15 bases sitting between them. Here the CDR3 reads CASSGQSSLMNTEAFF. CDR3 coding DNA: TGTGCCAGCAGTGGACAGTCCTCCCTCATGAACACTGAAGCTTTCTTT.

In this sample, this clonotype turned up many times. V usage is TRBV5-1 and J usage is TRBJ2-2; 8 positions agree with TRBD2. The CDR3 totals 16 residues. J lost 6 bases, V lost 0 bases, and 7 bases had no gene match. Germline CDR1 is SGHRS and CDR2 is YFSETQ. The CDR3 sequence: CASSLAAGVVAGELFF. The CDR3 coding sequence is TGCGCCAGCAGCTTGGCAGCGGGAGTTGTCGCCGGGGAGCTGTTTTTT.

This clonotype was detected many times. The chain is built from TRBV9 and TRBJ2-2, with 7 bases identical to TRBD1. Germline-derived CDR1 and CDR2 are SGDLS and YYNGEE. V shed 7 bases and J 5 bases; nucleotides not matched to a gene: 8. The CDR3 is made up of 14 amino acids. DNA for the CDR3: TGTGCCAGCGGCCTGACAGGGTATACCGGGGAGCTGTTTTTT. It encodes CASGLTGYTGELFF.

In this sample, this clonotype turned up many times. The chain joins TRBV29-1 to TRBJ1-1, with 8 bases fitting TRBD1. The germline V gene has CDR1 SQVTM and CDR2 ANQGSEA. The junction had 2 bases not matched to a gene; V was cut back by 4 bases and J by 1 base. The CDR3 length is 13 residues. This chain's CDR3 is CSVADRGNTEAFF. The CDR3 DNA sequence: TGCAGCGTTGCCGACAGGGGGAACACTGAAGCTTTCTTT.

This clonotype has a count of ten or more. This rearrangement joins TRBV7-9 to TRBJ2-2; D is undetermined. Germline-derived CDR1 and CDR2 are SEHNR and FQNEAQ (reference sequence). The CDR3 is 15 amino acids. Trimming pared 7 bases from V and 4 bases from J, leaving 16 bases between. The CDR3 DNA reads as TGTGCCAGCAACCCCTGGAGACCTGGCACCGGGGAGCTGTTTTTT. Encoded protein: CASNPWRPGTGELFF.

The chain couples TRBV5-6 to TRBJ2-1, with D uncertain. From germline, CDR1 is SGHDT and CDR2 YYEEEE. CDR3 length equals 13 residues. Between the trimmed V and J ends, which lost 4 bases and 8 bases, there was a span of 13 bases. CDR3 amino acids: CASSEDRDHEQFF. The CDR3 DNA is TGTGCCAGCAGCGAGGACCGCGACCATGAGCAGTTCTTC.

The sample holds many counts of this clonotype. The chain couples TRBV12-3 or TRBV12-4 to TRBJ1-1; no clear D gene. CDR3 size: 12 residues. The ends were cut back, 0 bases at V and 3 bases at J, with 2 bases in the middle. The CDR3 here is CASSLADTEAFF. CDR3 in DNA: TGTGCCAGCAGTTTAGCCGACACTGAAGCTTTCTTT.